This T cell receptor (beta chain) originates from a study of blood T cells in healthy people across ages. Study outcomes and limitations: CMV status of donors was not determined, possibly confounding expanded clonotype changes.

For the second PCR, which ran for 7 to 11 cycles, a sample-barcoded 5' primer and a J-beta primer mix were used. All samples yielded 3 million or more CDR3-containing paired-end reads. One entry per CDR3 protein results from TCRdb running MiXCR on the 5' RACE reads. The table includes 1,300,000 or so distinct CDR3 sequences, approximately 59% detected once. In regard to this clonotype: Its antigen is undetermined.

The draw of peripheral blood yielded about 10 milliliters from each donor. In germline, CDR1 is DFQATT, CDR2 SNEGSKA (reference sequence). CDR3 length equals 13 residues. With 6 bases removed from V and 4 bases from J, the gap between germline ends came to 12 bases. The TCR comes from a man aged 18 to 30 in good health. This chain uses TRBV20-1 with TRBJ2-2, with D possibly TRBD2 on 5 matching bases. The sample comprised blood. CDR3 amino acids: CSATGIITGELFF. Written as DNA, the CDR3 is TGCAGTGCCACCGGGATCATCACCGGGGAGCTGTTTTTT.